These 10 T cell receptor beta chains were all obtained from the same sample, sequenced in a study of cytomegalovirus exposure and HLA in healthy donors. The primer mix had 60 Vbeta and 13 Jbeta primers. Sequenced by immunoSEQ multiplex PCR; TCRdb stores in-frame clones only, minus some. This sample has roughly 190,000 clones, with 79% found just once. Material for sequencing was PBMCs. The receptors were sampled from a girl aged 5 to 17 in good health and CMV-seropositive.

V is TRBV5-6 and J is TRBJ2-2; D is possibly TRBD2 (7 bases). Germline V gene lookup returns CDR1 SGHDT and CDR2 YYEEEE. The CDR3 covers 14 residues. Trimming cost V 3 bases and J 7 bases, with 13 bases left between them. The CDR3 here is CASSSWGGRGELFF. For the CDR3, the DNA is TGTGCCAGCAGCTCCTGGGGGGGCCGCGGGGAGCTGTTTTTT.

The rearrangement links TRBV25-1 to TRBJ1-6, with 7 bases identical to TRBD1. CDR1 is MGHDK, CDR2 SYGVNS, per germline. V lost 4 bases and J lost 5; bases outside the gene matches: 2. The CDR3 is 14 amino acids. The CDR3 is CASSVTGDNSPLHF. As DNA, the CDR3 is TGTGCCAGCAGTGTAACAGGGGATAATTCACCCCTCCACTTT. The entire variable domain, with the rest obtained from reference TRBV25-1 and TRBJ1-6, is as follows: EADIYQTPRYLVIGTGKKITLECSQTMGHDKMYWYQQDPGMELHLIHYSYGVNSTEKGDLSSESTVSRIRTEHFPLTLESARPSHTSQYLCASSVTGDNSPLHFGNGTRLTVT.

V usage is TRBV9 and J usage is TRBJ2-6; D remains ambiguous. This CDR3 contains 15 residues. The germline V and J ends were trimmed by 0 bases and 1 base, with 5 bases remaining between them. The V gene's germline CDR1 is SGDLS and CDR2 YYNGEE. In nucleotides, the CDR3 is TGTGCCAGCAGCGTAGGTAATTCTGGGGCCAACGTCCTGACTTTC. This encodes CASSVGNSGANVLTF.

The rearrangement links TRBV7-2 to TRBJ2-7, with 13 nucleotides matching TRBD2. The length of the CDR3 is 16 residues. The germline V gene encodes CDR1 SGHTA and CDR2 FQGNSA. V lost 0 bases to trimming and J lost 4 bases; unmatched junction nucleotides: 3. The CDR3 spells CASSLATSGGAYEQYF. CDR3 DNA sequence: TGTGCCAGCAGCTTAGCTACTAGCGGGGGGGCTTACGAGCAGTACTTC.

This chain uses TRBV2 with TRBJ1-2; 10 positions match TRBD1. The germline V gene has CDR1 SNHLY and CDR2 FYNNEI. V trimming: 6 bases; J trimming: 8 bases; junction bases outside the gene matches: 6. There are 13 residues in the CDR3. The CDR3 region is CASRGTGEGGYTF. The CDR3 DNA sequence: TGTGCCAGCAGGGGGACAGGGGAGGGAGGCTACACCTTC.

The CDR3 DNA reads TGTGCCATCAGTGCCAGCGGGGGGAATCAAGAGACCCAGTACTTC. The encoded protein is CAISASGGNQETQYF. The chain employs TRBV10-3 and TRBJ2-5; 9 bases fit TRBD2. Germline V CDR1 and CDR2: ENHRY, SYGVKD. The CDR3 is 15 residues long. V dropped 4 bases and J dropped 2; count of bases not matched to a gene: 5.

The V call is TRBV25-1, the J call TRBJ1-2; the D gene is possibly TRBD1 (6 bases). Trimming took 3 bases from V and 7 from J, leaving 21 bases between them. The CDR3 is 16 amino acids. CDR1 is MGHDK, CDR2 SYGVNS, per germline. CDR3 DNA: TGTGCCAGCAGTGAGGCCTCAGCGGGGGGCAGTTCTGGCTACACCTTC. Its protein product is CASSEASAGGSSGYTF.

The V gene is TRBV5-1, the J gene TRBJ1-1, with D possibly being TRBD1 (6 bases). Germline V CDR1 and CDR2: SGHRS, YFSETQ. The CDR3 is 16 residues long. V gave up 1 base and J gave up 1 base, with 14 bases separating them. The CDR3 here is CASSLSWGGTNTEAFF. CDR3 bases: TGCGCCAGCAGCTTGAGTTGGGGGGGCACGAACACTGAAGCTTTCTTT.

This clone was observed a single time. This rearrangement joins TRBV4-1 to TRBJ1-3; D remains ambiguous. The germline V gene encodes CDR1 MGHRA and CDR2 YSYEKL. V was trimmed by 1 base and J by 4 bases, leaving 11 bases between them. The CDR3 is made up of 15 amino acids. This chain's CDR3 is CASSQVGVRGNTIYF. CDR3 sequence (DNA): TGCGCCAGCAGCCAAGTAGGTGTGAGGGGAAACACCATATATTTT.

The rearrangement joins TRBV6-1 to TRBJ1-2; D possibly corresponds to TRBD1 (6 bases). This CDR3 contains 12 residues. The V end lost 6 bases, the J end lost 6 bases, and 11 bases lay between the germline ends. Germline CDR1 MNHNS, CDR2 SASEGT. The CDR3 bases are TGTGCCAGCAGAGACAGGTCGAATGGCTACACCTTC. The encoded protein is CASRDRSNGYTF.